This T cell receptor beta chain came from a study of metastatic and nonmetastatic thyroid tumors. Study observations and caveats: Relative to benign nodules, malignant thyroid tumors were reportedly characterized by significantly elevated TCR beta diversity in blood and tumor.

CDR1 is SGHTA and CDR2 is FQGNSA in the germline V gene. V was trimmed by 1 base and J by 7 bases, leaving 11 bases between them. The CDR3 extends over 13 amino acids. The entire patient cohort was treatment-naive prior to thyroid surgery. As originally analysed: What underpinned the distant-metastasis classifier for papillary thyroid cancer was the set of CDR3 differences across clinicopathological groups. TCRdb re-called the PCR reads through MiXCR. These V and J calls rely on TCRdb rather than the paper's analysis. Of about 12,000 clones listed, roughly a third are singletons. To note about this clone: Its target is not known.

Sequenced sample: tumor tissue. The chain is built from TRBV7-2 and TRBJ2-7; TRBD1 might be the D (6 bases). The sequence came from a female donor with papillary thyroid cancer or a benign thyroid nodule (not recorded which). Some clones in this sample may be carry-over from other donors' samples. In DNA form, the CDR3 reads TGTGCCAGCAGCTTAGATTCAGGGGCAGAGCAGTACTTC. Translating gives CASSLDSGAEQYF.